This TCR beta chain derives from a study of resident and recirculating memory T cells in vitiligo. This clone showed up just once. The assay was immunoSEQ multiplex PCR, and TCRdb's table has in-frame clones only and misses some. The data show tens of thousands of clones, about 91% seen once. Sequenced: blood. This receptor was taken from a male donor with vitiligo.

The CDR3 reads CAWSGLAELLPRTDTQYF. The CDR3 nucleotides read TGTGCCTGGAGTGGACTAGCGGAACTTTTACCCCGCACAGATACGCAGTATTTT. The rearrangement uses TRBV30 and TRBJ2-3; 9 nucleotides line up with TRBD2. The CDR3 consists of 18 residues. The germline CDR1 and CDR2 sequences are GTSNPN and SVGIG (reference sequence). V gave up 1 base and J gave up 1 base; unmatched junction bases: 12.